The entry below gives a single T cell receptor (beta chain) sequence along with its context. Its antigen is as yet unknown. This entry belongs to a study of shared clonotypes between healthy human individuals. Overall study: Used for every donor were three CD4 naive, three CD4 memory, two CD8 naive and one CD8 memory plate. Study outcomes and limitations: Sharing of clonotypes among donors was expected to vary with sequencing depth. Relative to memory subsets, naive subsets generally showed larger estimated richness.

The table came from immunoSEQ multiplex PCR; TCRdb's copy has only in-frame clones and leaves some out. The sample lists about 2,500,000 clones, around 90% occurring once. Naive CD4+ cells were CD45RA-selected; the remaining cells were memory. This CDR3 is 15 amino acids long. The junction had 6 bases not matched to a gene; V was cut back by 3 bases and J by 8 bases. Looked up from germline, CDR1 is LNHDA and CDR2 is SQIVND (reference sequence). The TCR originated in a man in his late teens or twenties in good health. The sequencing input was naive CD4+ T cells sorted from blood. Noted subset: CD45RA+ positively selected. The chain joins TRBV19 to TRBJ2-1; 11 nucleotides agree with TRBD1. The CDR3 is CASSIGQGAFYEQFF. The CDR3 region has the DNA TGTGCCAGTAGTATTGGACAGGGGGCGTTCTATGAGCAGTTCTTC.